The 14 T cell receptor beta chains below were found in one sample sequenced in a study of T cells in Graves' hyperthyroidism and ophthalmopathy. RNA transcripts yielded amplified TCR beta CDR3 regions. The TCR CDR3 was amplified in a first-round RT-PCR using the HTBI primer set. Each CDR3 protein is one row after TCRdb ran MiXCR on the multiplex PCR reads. Among a few hundred thousand distinct CDR3 sequences listed, approximately 14% were seen once. The source material was blood. These TCRs come from a woman in her 30s with Graves' hyperthyroidism that later progressed to Graves' ophthalmopathy.

This clonotype was detected many times. The V gene is TRBV20-1, the J gene TRBJ1-1; D unresolved. CDR3 length equals 15 residues. CDR1 is DFQATT, CDR2 SNEGSKA, per germline (reference sequence). V lost 3 bases to trimming and J lost 0 bases, with 14 bases between them. The CDR3: CSASMSFLMNTEAFF. The CDR3 DNA reads as TGCAGTGCTAGTATGTCGTTCCTCATGAACACTGAAGCTTTCTTT.

This clonotype was observed a handful of times. The V and J genes are TRBV19 and TRBJ2-1, with TRBD2 matching over 12 bases. Unmatched junction bases numbered 14, after V lost 7 bases and J lost 7 bases. Germline loops: CDR1 LNHDA, CDR2 SQIVND (reference sequence). This CDR3 is 17 amino acids long. The CDR3 protein is CASKIFSSGTSGNEQFF. The DNA for the CDR3 is TGTGCCAGTAAGATCTTTTCCTCCGGGACTAGCGGGAATGAGCAGTTCTTC.

Points on this clonotype: A much larger clone lies a single base off, so this may be a read error. The chain carries TRBV7-9 and TRBJ1-2; D not certain. Deletions cut 1 base from V and 6 bases from J, with 9 bases between. The CDR3 loop spans 13 amino acids. CDR1 is SEHNR and CDR2 is FQNEAQ in the germline V gene (reference sequence). The CDR3, as DNA: TGTGCCAGCAGCTTAGGGCGCTTTAATGGCTACACCTTC. Protein product: CASSLGRFNGYTF.

The chain links TRBV9 to TRBJ1-1; D remains unclear. The V gene lost 0 bases and the J gene lost 1 base, with 4 bases spanning the gap. CDR1 SGDLS and CDR2 YYNGEE come from the germline V gene. The CDR3 sequence is 13 residues long. The CDR3 DNA sequence: TGTGCCAGCAGCGTAGAGGCGAACACTGAAGCTTTCTTT. It encodes CASSVEANTEAFF. The full variable domain, its missing parts supplied by reference TRBV9 and TRBJ1-1, is DSGVTQTPKHLITATGQRVTLRCSPRSGDLSVYWYQQSLDQGLQFLIQYYNGEERAKGNILERFSAQQFPDLHSELNLSSLELGDSALYFCASSVEANTEAFFGQGTRLTVV.

Comments on this clonotype: It may be a read error: a sequence one base away is much more abundant. The chain couples TRBV6-2 or TRBV6-3 to TRBJ2-1, with a possible D match to TRBD2 (6 bases). CDR1 is MNHEY and CDR2 is SVGEGT in the germline V gene. Trimming shortened V by 4 bases and J by 0 bases, and 7 bases separated the two germline ends. The CDR3 is 14 amino acids. This chain's CDR3 is CASSWGDSYNEQFF. CDR3 sequence (DNA): TGTGCCAGCAGTTGGGGGGACTCCTACAATGAGCAGTTCTTC.

This clonotype has at least ten counts. The chain links TRBV10-3 to TRBJ1-1, with 7 positions matching TRBD1. With V trimmed by 8 bases and J by 1 base, 7 bases remained unmatched. This CDR3 contains 14 residues. Germline V lookup: CDR1 ENHRY, CDR2 SYGVKD. CDR3 loop: CAIGRGQGNTEAFF. The CDR3 DNA reads as TGTGCCATCGGGAGGGGGCAGGGGAACACTGAAGCTTTCTTT.

This chain connects TRBV7-2 to TRBJ2-7; D not resolved. V dropped 6 bases and J dropped 1 base, with 10 bases sitting between them. The CDR3 is 13 residues long. From germline, CDR1 is SGHTA and CDR2 FQGNSA. CDR3 DNA: TGTGCCAGCAGTGACGCCGGATCCTACGAGCAGTACTTC. The encoded protein is CASSDAGSYEQYF.

This clonotype was recorded many times. The chain joins TRBV3-1 to TRBJ1-1, with a weak D call TRBD1 (6 bases). The CDR3 sequence is 13 residues long. Germline assignment: CDR1 LGHDT and CDR2 YNNKEL (reference sequence). V was clipped by 6 bases and J by 8 bases, with 16 bases between them. The DNA for the CDR3 is TGTGCCAGCAGTAATAAGAGGACAGACGAAGCTTTCTTT. As protein: CASSNKRTDEAFF.

This clonotype was seen only a few times. The chain recombines TRBV29-1 with TRBJ2-1; D may correspond to TRBD1 or TRBD2 (5 bases each). With 4 bases removed from V and 6 bases from J, the gap between germline ends came to 16 bases. CDR1 and CDR2 (germline): SQVTM, ANQGSEA. The CDR3 runs 14 residues. The CDR3 reads CSVGRGQGGNEQFF. The CDR3 DNA follows: TGCAGCGTTGGGAGAGGGCAGGGTGGCAATGAGCAGTTCTTC.

A few counts support this clonotype. The V call is TRBV3-1, the J call TRBJ2-2, with TRBD2 as a possible D gene (6 bases). V lost 0 bases and J lost 3, with 11 bases in between. The CDR3 has 16 amino acids. In germline, CDR1 is LGHDT, CDR2 YNNKEL (reference sequence). DNA of the CDR3: TGTGCCAGCAGCCAAGAAGTTAGCGGCTACACCGGGGAGCTGTTTTTT. Its protein is CASSQEVSGYTGELFF.

This clonotype has ten or more counts. V is TRBV6-2 or TRBV6-3 and J is TRBJ1-1, with no clear D. The CDR3 is 16 amino acids. Germline V CDR1 and CDR2: MNHEY, SVGEGT. The V end lost 2 bases, the J end lost 3 bases, and 16 bases lay between the germline ends. The CDR3 protein is CASSYHDPVKDTEAFF. The CDR3 nucleotides are TGTGCCAGCAGTTACCACGACCCGGTGAAGGACACTGAAGCTTTCTTT.

This chain connects TRBV11-2 to TRBJ1-2; D possibly corresponds to TRBD1 (5 bases). The V gene's germline CDR1 is SGHAT and CDR2 FQNNGV. V was clipped by 3 bases and J by 4 bases, with 12 bases between them. This CDR3 has 14 residues. The CDR3 region is CASSFTGIRYGYTF. The CDR3 nucleotides are TGTGCCAGCAGCTTTACAGGAATTCGCTATGGCTACACCTTC.

This clonotype was seen only a few times. The chain recombines TRBV18 with TRBJ1-1, with a tentative D call TRBD1 (6 bases). Germline V lookup: CDR1 KGHSH, CDR2 LQKENI. The V end was cut by 3 bases, the J end by 1 base, with 15 bases between. The CDR3 contains 16 residues. CDR3 residues: CASSPTTGTRNTEAFF. The CDR3 DNA follows: TGTGCCAGCTCACCGACCACCGGGACAAGGAACACTGAAGCTTTCTTT. Based on the CDR3 plus reference TRBV18 and TRBJ1-1, the full variable domain is NAGVMQNPRHLVRRRGQEARLRCSPMKGHSHVYWYRQLPEEGLKFMVYLQKENIIDESGMPKERFSAEFPKEGPSILRIQQVVRGDSAAYFCASSPTTGTRNTEAFFGQGTRLTVV.

This clonotype was seen ten or more times. The rearrangement uses TRBV28 and TRBJ2-7, with TRBD1 identical over 9 bases. The CDR3 spans 12 residues. CDR1 is MDHEN and CDR2 is SYDVKM in the germline V gene. The CDR3 spells CATDRGGREQYF. The CDR3 DNA reads as TGTGCAACGGACAGGGGCGGGCGCGAGCAGTACTTC.